The rows below give T cell receptor beta chains drawn from one sample of a study of early T cells in non-severe SARS-CoV-2 infection. Each CDR3 protein is one row after TCRdb ran MiXCR on the 5' RACE reads. The table has about 71,000 distinct CDR3 sequences, roughly an eighth seen once; the top ten hold around 15%. The material sequenced was whole blood. The receptors originated from an adult who was a healthcare worker with PCR-confirmed SARS-CoV-2 infection or an uninfected control (not recorded which). Each CDR3 is given with its conserved first and last residue. The D gene is left open where the match is weak. Rows may omit the clone size; those that give it use once, few, many or a size class.

TRBV29-1,few,NA,TRBJ2-3,TGCAGCGTTGAAGCCGGCACAGATACGCAGTATTTT,CSVEAGTDTQYF
TRBV7-9,NA,NA,TRBJ2-3,TGTGCCAGCAGCCGAACTAGCAGCCCAGATACGCAGTATTTT,CASSRTSSPDTQYF
TRBV29-1,NA,TRBD1,TRBJ1-6,TGCAGCGTCCGGACAGGCCAAGTCGCCCCGCTCCACTTT,CSVRTGQVAPLHF
TRBV29-1,few,NA,TRBJ1-3,TGCAGCGTTGATCAGGCCTCAAGCTCTGGAAACACCATATATTTT,CSVDQASSSGNTIYF
TRBV6-4,NA,TRBD2,TRBJ2-1,TGTGCCAGCAGCCGGGACTACAACAATGAGCAGTTCTTC,CASSRDYNNEQFF
TRBV7-6,many,NA,TRBJ1-4,TGTGCCAGCAGCTTCCGGGACGGATCAACTAATGAAAAACTGTTTTTT,CASSFRDGSTNEKLFF
TRBV5-5,few,NA,TRBJ2-3,TGTGCCAGCAGCGGGGGGACGGCTTGGGCAGATACGCAGTATTTT,CASSGGTAWADTQYF
TRBV20-1,few,NA,TRBJ1-4,TGCAGTGCTAGTGGGGGTAGAAATGAAAAACTGTTTTTT,CSASGGRNEKLFF
TRBV12-3/TRBV12-4,few,TRBD2,TRBJ2-5,TGTGCCAGCAGCCGGACTAGCGGGGGGTCCAAAGAGACCCAGTACTTC,CASSRTSGGSKETQYF
TRBV9,many,NA,TRBJ1-6,TGTGCCAGCAGCGAACAGCTCAATTCACCCCTCCACTTT,CASSEQLNSPLHF
TRBV9,many,NA,TRBJ2-1,TGTGCCAGCAGCGTAGGACTAGGAGATTCCTACAATGAGCAGTTCTTC,CASSVGLGDSYNEQFF
TRBV5-1,NA,TRBD2,TRBJ2-2,TGCGCCAGCAGCTTGTCAGCGGGGTCGGACACCGGGGAGCTGTTTTTT,CASSLSAGSDTGELFF
TRBV5-5,NA,TRBD1,TRBJ1-2,TGTGCCAGCAGCTTGGGGGACAGGGCATATGGCTACACCTTC,CASSLGDRAYGYTF
TRBV5-6,few,NA,TRBJ1-1,TGTGCCAGCAGCTTTGAGCGCCTGAACACTGAAGCTTTCTTT,CASSFERLNTEAFF
TRBV6-5,NA,NA,TRBJ1-5,TGTGCCAGCCGGGGCCCCCAAGATCAGCCCCAGCATTTT,CASRGPQDQPQHF
TRBV11-2,NA,NA,TRBJ1-1,TGTGCCAGCAGCTGGGCCAACACTGAAGCTTTCTTT,CASSWANTEAFF
TRBV4-1,NA,NA,TRBJ2-3,TGCGCCAGCAGCCAAGCTGACTACCACACAGATACGCAGTATTTT,CASSQADYHTDTQYF
TRBV28,many,NA,TRBJ2-1,TGTGCCAGCAGTTTACAGTGGAATGAGCAGTTCTTC,CASSLQWNEQFF
TRBV7-6,few,NA,TRBJ1-3,TGTGCCAGCAGCTTATTTGGGAGCTTTGGAAACACCATATATTTT,CASSLFGSFGNTIYF
TRBV6-2/TRBV6-3,NA,TRBD2,TRBJ2-3,TGTGCCAGCAGTTACCCACTACTAGCGGGGAGCACAGATACGCAGTATTTT,CASSYPLLAGSTDTQYF
TRBV12-3/TRBV12-4,NA,NA,TRBJ1-1,TGTGCCAGCACCCCCGGGACCACGAACACTGAAGCTTTCTTT,CASTPGTTNTEAFF
TRBV10-2,NA,NA,TRBJ1-1,TGCGCCAGCAGTGAAAGAGCTACTGAAGCTTTCTTT,CASSERATEAFF
TRBV29-1,NA,TRBD1,TRBJ1-1,TGCAGCGTTGAGAGGACAGGGATGAACACTGAAGCTTTCTTT,CSVERTGMNTEAFF
TRBV30,many,NA,TRBJ2-6,TGTGCCCAAGTGTACTCTGGGGCCAACGTCCTGACTTTC,CAQVYSGANVLTF
TRBV20-1,NA,NA,TRBJ1-6,TGCAGTGCTAGACGGGGCCCCACCCTCCACTTT,CSARRGPTLHF
TRBV3-1,NA,TRBD1,TRBJ1-2,TGTGCCAGCAGCCCCACTACAGGGGCGGACTATGGCTACACCTTC,CASSPTTGADYGYTF
TRBV20-1,NA,NA,TRBJ2-1,TGCAGTGCTGGAGGATCTGTTGCGGAGCAGTTCTTC,CSAGGSVAEQFF
TRBV5-8,NA,NA,TRBJ2-4,TGTGCCAGCACCCCCTACAGTTCCCCAGCCAAAAACATTCAGTACTTC,CASTPYSSPAKNIQYF
TRBV7-3,many,NA,TRBJ2-6,TGTGCCAGCAGCTTAGCCGGGGCCAACGTCCTGACTTTC,CASSLAGANVLTF
TRBV6-5,NA,NA,TRBJ1-1,TGTGCCAGCAGCTTGAGGACGGGTACGAACACTGAAGCTTTCTTT,CASSLRTGTNTEAFF
TRBV12-3/TRBV12-4,NA,NA,TRBJ2-3,TGTGCCAGCAGTTTGGTAGTCACAGATACGCAGTATTTT,CASSLVVTDTQYF
TRBV29-1,few,TRBD1,TRBJ1-1,TGCAGCGGGGGACAGGGGAACACTGAAGCTTTCTTT,CSGGQGNTEAFF
TRBV4-1,few,NA,TRBJ2-7,TGCGCCAGCAGCCAAGATAAGGGACACCGACTCTACGAGCAGTACTTC,CASSQDKGHRLYEQYF
TRBV3-1,NA,NA,TRBJ2-1,TGTGCCAGCAGCCAAGCACAGTCCTCCTACAATGAGCAGTTCTTC,CASSQAQSSYNEQFF
TRBV20-1,many,TRBD2,TRBJ2-3,TGCAGTGCAGGGACTAGCGGGGGCACAGATACGCAGTATTTT,CSAGTSGGTDTQYF
TRBV7-2,NA,NA,TRBJ2-4,TGTGCCAGCAGCCCAAGGGACATTCAGTACTTC,CASSPRDIQYF
TRBV6-4,NA,NA,TRBJ2-6,TGTGCCAGCAGTGAGGACAGCTCTGGGGCCAACGTCCTGACTTTC,CASSEDSSGANVLTF
TRBV4-1,many,NA,TRBJ1-1,TGCGCCAGCAGCCAGGGTCCCATCAACACTGAAGCTTTCTTT,CASSQGPINTEAFF
TRBV7-6,few,NA,TRBJ2-2,TGTGCCAGCAGCGCCCCAGGGGTTCACGGGGAGCTGTTTTTT,CASSAPGVHGELFF